Detailed here is one TCR beta chain. The entry originates in a study of control samples from healthy donors and cancer patients. Only in-frame clones appear in the TCRdb table, and some are missing; sequencing was by immunoSEQ multiplex PCR. This sample has over 65,000 clones; 85% to 90% occur once, and the top ten carry 8.5% to 10%. The clonotype was recovered from a woman aged 45-65 years with colorectal cancer. Sequenced material: PBMCs.

The CDR3 DNA follows: TGTGCCAGTAACAGGGGGGACACTAATGAAAAACTGTTTTTT. Amino acid sequence: CASNRGDTNEKLFF. V gene TRBV2 combines with J gene TRBJ1-4, with 8 bases fitting TRBD1. The V and J ends lost 9 bases and 2 bases, in that order; junction bases with no gene match: 5. CDR3 length equals 14 residues. CDR1 SNHLY and CDR2 FYNNEI come from the germline V gene.